The 24 T cell receptor beta chains listed next were all sequenced from one sample in a study of T cells in Graves' hyperthyroidism and ophthalmopathy. Amplification of TCR beta CDR3 regions was performed using RNA transcripts as template. An initial round of RT-PCR targeting the TCR CDR3 relied on the HTBI primer set. A single record per CDR3 protein comes from TCRdb applying MiXCR to the multiplex PCR reads. Among 490,000 or so distinct CDR3 sequences listed, about 20% were seen once. Material for sequencing was blood. Receptors were obtained from a woman between 65 and 79 years old with Graves' ophthalmopathy.

This clonotype occurred a few times. This chain uses TRBV11-3 with TRBJ2-1; no clear D gene. Germline V gene lookup returns CDR1 SGHNT and CDR2 YENEEA. The CDR3 is made up of 15 amino acids. V dropped 1 base and J dropped 9 bases, with 16 bases sitting between them. CDR3 bases: TGTGCCAGCAGCTTAGGCCCCAGTCAGTCCCTTGAGCAGTTCTTC. This sequence encodes CASSLGPSQSLEQFF.

At least ten counts were recorded for this clonotype. V is TRBV11-2 and J is TRBJ2-5, with D possibly matching TRBD1 (6 bases). The length of the CDR3 is 15 residues. The V gene's germline CDR1 is SGHAT and CDR2 FQNNGV. Trimming pared 7 bases from V and 2 bases from J, leaving 17 bases between. The CDR3 region has the DNA TGTGCCAGCACCGGCCAGGGACATCGGCAAGAGACCCAGTACTTC. Its translation is CASTGQGHRQETQYF.

V usage is TRBV6-2 or TRBV6-3 and J usage is TRBJ1-5, with 7 positions matching TRBD1. Germline values: CDR1 MNHEY, CDR2 SVGEGT. The CDR3 consists of 17 residues. The ends lost 8 bases at V and 0 bases at J; junction bases unmatched: 13. The DNA of the CDR3 is TGTGCCAGCGCGGCGGGACAGACCTTTAATAGCAATCAGCCCCAGCATTTT. Translating gives CASAAGQTFNSNQPQHF.

This clonotype occurred a few times. The chain carries TRBV3-1 and TRBJ1-2, with 8 positions matching TRBD1. Germline values: CDR1 LGHDT, CDR2 YNNKEL (reference sequence). CDR3 size: 16 residues. V shed 1 base, J shed 7 bases, and the junction held 11 bases outside the gene matches. CDR3 region: CASSQADRAKFSGYTF. CDR3 coding DNA: TGTGCCAGCAGCCAAGCGGACAGGGCTAAATTCTCTGGCTACACCTTC.

The chain employs TRBV5-1 and TRBJ2-7, with D unclear. Germline V gene lookup returns CDR1 SGHRS and CDR2 YFSETQ. This CDR3 region has 15 residues. V was shortened by 2 bases and J by 6 bases, with 18 bases between the two germline ends. CDR3: CASSLLPRKLGEQYF. The CDR3 region has the DNA TGCGCCAGCAGCTTACTCCCCAGGAAACTTGGCGAGCAGTACTTC.

The chain uses TRBV7-8 and TRBJ2-1, with D uncertain. Trimming removed 2 bases from V and 8 bases from J, with 13 bases in between. From germline, CDR1 is SGHVS and CDR2 FQNEAQ. This CDR3 has 14 residues. CDR3 sequence reads: CASSLRVRSDEQFF. The CDR3 nucleotides read TGTGCCAGCAGCTTAAGGGTGAGGTCGGATGAGCAGTTCTTC.

The chain couples TRBV20-1 to TRBJ1-5, with 8 positions matching TRBD1. The CDR3 extends over 15 amino acids. After removal of 3 bases from V and 5 bases from J, the junction contained 9 bases not matched to a gene. CDR1 and CDR2 (germline): DFQATT, SNEGSKA (reference sequence). Written as DNA, the CDR3 is TGCAGTGCTAGGAAGACAGGGGTGGCGGATCAGCCCCAGCATTTT. Translating gives CSARKTGVADQPQHF.

The V gene is TRBV18, the J gene TRBJ1-1; D is perhaps TRBD1 (5 bases). The CDR3 is made up of 13 amino acids. The V gene lost 8 bases and the J gene lost 1 base, with 11 bases spanning the gap. Germline V gene data show CDR1 as KGHSH and CDR2 as LQKENI. The CDR3 DNA reads TGTGCCAGCCGGCCCAGGGAGAACACTGAAGCTTTCTTT. It codes for CASRPRENTEAFF.

This clonotype has more than one count but fewer than ten. The chain uses TRBV20-1 and TRBJ2-1, with 9 bases fitting TRBD1. The germline gives CDR1 DFQATT, CDR2 SNEGSKA (reference sequence). CDR3 length: 14 amino acids. After removal of 5 bases from V and 2 bases from J, the junction contained 4 bases not matched to a gene. The CDR3 coding sequence is TGCAGTGCTGGGGACAGGGACGCCTACAATGAGCAGTTCTTC. This encodes CSAGDRDAYNEQFF.

This clonotype has a count of ten or more. This sequence joins TRBV28 and TRBJ1-2; D remains ambiguous. Trimming stripped 2 bases from V and 7 bases from J, with 11 bases between. CDR1 is MDHEN and CDR2 is SYDVKM in the germline V gene. The CDR3 runs 13 residues. Here the CDR3 reads CASSLRVMVGYTF. The CDR3 DNA reads TGTGCCAGCAGTTTAAGGGTTATGGTTGGCTACACCTTC.

This clonotype was observed a handful of times. This sequence joins TRBV5-1 and TRBJ2-7; D is uncertain. Germline V gene lookup returns CDR1 SGHRS and CDR2 YFSETQ. There are 15 residues in the CDR3. The V end lost 4 bases, the J end lost 8 bases, and 22 bases lay between the germline ends. The CDR3 sequence is CASSDQTGLPSKQYF. CDR3 nucleotides: TGCGCCAGCAGCGATCAGACTGGCCTCCCTAGTAAGCAGTACTTC. The full variable domain, its missing parts supplied by reference TRBV5-1 and TRBJ2-7, is KAGVTQTPRYLIKTRGQQVTLSCSPISGHRSVSWYQQTPGQGLQFLFEYFSETQRNKGNFPGRFSGRQFSNSRSEMNVSTLELGDSALYLCASSDQTGLPSKQYFGPGTRLTVT.

This clonotype was seen repeatedly, ten times or more. The chain recombines TRBV7-6 with TRBJ2-7, with 7 bases matching TRBD1. The V gene's germline CDR1 is SGHVS and CDR2 FNYEAQ. CDR3 size: 13 residues. After removal of 5 bases from V and 5 bases from J, the junction contained 6 bases not matched to a gene. CDR3 nucleotides: TGTGCCAGCAGCCTAAGGGGGCTTGACGAGCAGTACTTC. Translating it yields CASSLRGLDEQYF.

This clonotype has just a few counts. DNA for the CDR3: TGTGCCAGCAGTCTCCAGTTACTGGGTAACAATGAGCAGTTCTTC. Protein sequence: CASSLQLLGNNEQFF. The V gene is TRBV12-3 or TRBV12-4, the J gene TRBJ2-1; no firm D call. V lost 5 bases to trimming and J lost 5 bases, with 16 bases between them. This CDR3 has 15 residues.

The table lists this clonotype with a few counts. The chain is built from TRBV6-2 or TRBV6-3 and TRBJ2-1, with D perhaps TRBD1 or TRBD2 (5 bases each). V dropped 6 bases and J dropped 5 bases, with 29 bases sitting between them. The CDR3 is 19 residues long. Germline loops: CDR1 MNHEY, CDR2 SVGEGT. CDR3 loop: CASSSGVRSGTRGNNEQFF. The CDR3 region has the DNA TGTGCCAGCAGCTCTGGAGTTCGGTCCGGGACGAGAGGGAACAATGAGCAGTTCTTC.

This clonotype was seen only a few times. The J gene is TRBJ2-5, the V gene TRBV6-5, with TRBD1 as a possible D gene (6 bases). The germline gives CDR1 MNHEY, CDR2 SVGAGI. The CDR3 extends over 15 amino acids. V lost 1 base, J lost 4 bases, and 13 bases lay in between. For the CDR3, the DNA is TGTGCCAGCAGTTACTGGGACACAAGACTAGAGACCCAGTACTTC. Its translation is CASSYWDTRLETQYF.

This clonotype was seen at least ten times. V and J are TRBV2 and TRBJ2-1; D is perhaps TRBD1 (6 bases). The CDR3 is 15 amino acids. V was clipped by 2 bases and J by 1 base, with 9 bases between them. CDR1 is SNHLY and CDR2 is FYNNEI in the germline V gene. As DNA, the CDR3 is TGTGCCAGCAGTGAACTCCAGGGGTCCTACAATGAGCAGTTCTTC. Amino acids: CASSELQGSYNEQFF.

V usage is TRBV20-1 and J usage is TRBJ2-1; D gene unclear. Germline CDR1 DFQATT, CDR2 SNEGSKA (reference sequence). V lost 3 bases, J lost 8 bases, and 11 bases lay in between. The length of the CDR3 is 12 residues. CDR3: CSASSSIHEQFF. The DNA for the CDR3 is TGCAGTGCTAGTTCCAGTATCCATGAGCAGTTCTTC.

The chain is built from TRBV30 and TRBJ2-7; D is perhaps TRBD1 or TRBD2 (6 bases each). V lost 2 bases, J lost 4 bases, and 15 bases lay in between. The CDR3 length is 14 residues. Per germline, CDR1 GTSNPN and CDR2 SVGIG (reference sequence). The CDR3 DNA reads as TGTGCCTGGAGTCAACTTCTAGGGGGGTACGAGCAGTACTTC. Translated: CAWSQLLGGYEQYF.

This clonotype was counted at least ten times. This chain joins TRBV24-1 and TRBJ2-1, with 9 nucleotides matching TRBD2. The ends lost 4 bases at V and 1 base at J; junction bases unmatched: 4. This CDR3 comprises 16 residues. Germline lookup yields CDR1 KGHDR and CDR2 SFDVKD. The CDR3 is CATSDPSGRSYNEQFF. The CDR3 bases are TGTGCCACCAGTGACCCGAGCGGGAGGTCCTACAATGAGCAGTTCTTC.

This clonotype was seen repeatedly, ten times or more. The chain recombines TRBV12-3 or TRBV12-4 with TRBJ2-5; 9 positions agree with TRBD2. The ends lost 7 bases at V and 4 bases at J; junction bases unmatched: 10. This CDR3 comprises 15 residues. The DNA of the CDR3 is TGTGCCAGCACTCTAAGTGTACTAGCGGGAGAGACCCAGTACTTC. It yields the protein CASTLSVLAGETQYF.

This clonotype was recorded a few times. The chain couples TRBV12-3 or TRBV12-4 to TRBJ1-2, with 10 bases that match TRBD1. The CDR3 covers 14 residues. The J segment lost 6 bases and the V segment lost 5 bases, leaving 6 bases of the junction unmatched. CDR3 amino acids: CASSPLGQGNGYTF. CDR3 in DNA: TGTGCCAGCAGTCCTCTGGGACAGGGGAATGGCTACACCTTC.

This clonotype was picked up many times. The chain carries TRBV12-3 or TRBV12-4 and TRBJ1-1, with 7 bases fitting TRBD1. This CDR3 is built from 14 residues. V gave up 5 bases and J gave up 10 bases; unmatched junction bases: 13. CDR3 in amino acids: CASSDTDRVSAAFF. DNA for the CDR3: TGTGCCAGCAGTGATACTGACAGGGTATCGGCAGCTTTCTTT.

The genes are TRBV7-9 and TRBJ2-2; D is ambiguous. The CDR3 sequence is 13 residues long. The germline gives CDR1 SEHNR, CDR2 FQNEAQ (reference sequence). The ends were cut back, 4 bases at V and 7 bases at J, with 10 bases in the middle. The CDR3 is CASSYSTFGELFF. The DNA of the CDR3 is TGTGCCAGCAGCTATTCTACATTCGGGGAGCTGTTTTTT.

This CDR3 is CASSLAPGLNYGYTF. The CDR3 DNA reads TGCGCCAGCAGCTTGGCCCCGGGGTTAAACTATGGCTACACCTTC. V and J are TRBV5-1 and TRBJ1-2, with D unresolved. The CDR3 length is 15 residues. Germline assignment: CDR1 SGHRS and CDR2 YFSETQ. Trimming removed 0 bases from V and 2 bases from J, with 11 bases in between.